The following is a TCR beta chain sequence with its context. It lacks a known antigen. Base qualities are missing; no much larger clone stands one base away. This sample was included in a study of shared clonotypes between healthy human individuals (dated by TCRdb to 2019 to 2021). In the study overall: Two women and three men aged 18 to 49 years were included in the cohort. For each donor, CD4 naive and CD4 memory were each run on three plates, CD8 naive on two plates, and CD8 memory on one plate. To estimate repertoire size and how much clonotype sharing occurs between individuals, the study deeply sequenced the blood TCR repertoires of 5 or 6 healthy adults. Libraries were prepared and TCR repertoires were sequenced by different laboratories using diverse techniques, in order to increase sequencing depth and limit assay-specific biases. Each donor's leukapheresis produced roughly between about 0.9 and 9.5 billion PBMCs. The paper as a whole reports these results and caveats: Clonotypes shared by all four sorted-subset donors showed higher generation probabilities than non-shared clonotypes. Roughly 5% of naive CD4, around 4% of naive CD8, 2.3% of memory CD4, and around 0.4% of memory CD8 clonotypes were shared across a handful of donors. The small number of donors limited the genetic and exposure-history diversity represented. Pairwise subsampling led to the expectation that sequencing depth would affect the degree of clonotype sharing among donors. Even with the large sequencing depth, rarefaction of the sorted-subset datasets indicated that sequencing was incomplete. Only blood was sampled, and tissue TCR repertoires likely differ from those in blood. Naive subsets generally had larger estimated clonotype richness than memory subsets did.

From the cysteine through the phenylalanine, the CDR3 covers 14 amino acids. Solely the CDR3 DNA is kept, with 42 bases framed from the first base. The germline ends are 12 bases apart after V is trimmed by 7 bases and J by 2 bases. CDR1 MDHEN and CDR2 SYDVKM are derived from the germline V gene. The donors were healthy, HIV-negative adults who had no recently reported acute infections or vaccinations. Every donor was a Caucasian adult living in Nashville, Tennessee, USA. CD4+ T cells were enriched by magnetic negative selection, after which naive cells were positively selected on CD45RA and the negative fraction was taken as the memory subset. Blood was obtained by leukapheresis, after which PBMCs were separated by Ficoll-Histopaque density gradient centrifugation and cryopreserved in liquid nitrogen vapor phase. Analytical flow cytometry was used to check the purity and quantity of every magnetically sorted T cell population. Genomic DNA was isolated from each sorted fraction and quantified by UV absorbance on a Nanodrop 2000c.

Using the deep immunoSEQ assay, multiplex PCR amplified TCR CDR3 regions from genomic DNA. For each cell subset, the extracted genomic DNA was distributed evenly across all wells of several immunoSEQ 96-well plates, and each plate served as one replicate. For sorted subsets, about 0.2 ug genomic DNA, equal to tens of thousands of T cell genomes, was loaded into each replicate PCR. Purified libraries were measured with a Qubit 3.0 fluorometer, size-checked on a Bioanalyzer 2100, and measured again with the KAPA Library Quantification kit. Each immunoSEQ 96-well plate was sequenced on its own single-read 150-cycle Illumina NextSeq 550 flow cell. From the authors' description of their analysis: Because the immunoSEQ output held only junctional sequences and lacked quality scores, the filtering could not match the filtering applied to full-length reads. Sequences were annotated with PyIR, a Python wrapper for IgBLAST v1.9, using IMGT germline references to assign V/J genes and CDR3. Reads with weak V/J assignments (E-value above 1e-6), missing CDR3, stop codons, out-of-frame junctions, or ambiguous translated residues were removed. V3J clonotypes were defined as sequences sharing an identical inferred V gene, J gene, and CDR3 amino acid sequence. To compute the percentage overlap between repertoires, the number of shared unique clonotypes was divided by the size of the smaller repertoire. RTK rarefaction, the Chao1 estimator, and Recon v2.1 estimates of unobserved clonotypes were used to assess repertoire richness. Generation probabilities for all TCRbeta clonotypes obtained by the gDNA method from several donors were computed using OLGA. Here the immuneACCESS table is served through TCRdb, limited to in-frame sequences with V and J called. Missing clones are a known gap in these copies; in checked studies unresolved V genes cover under half, and the rest lacks a known reason. That table supplies the V and J calls and clone size; D and trimming were determined from the DNA. The sample table lists under 2.5 million clones, just under 95% of them with a count of one. The top ten constitute 0.37% of the sample.

Sequencing was done on a sample of naive CD4+ T cells from PBMCs. The cell subset or site label of this sample denotes: CD45RA+ positively selected. The clonotype originates from a man between 18 and 29 years old in good health. Some clones in this sample may be carry-over from other donors' samples. The chain is made from TRBV28 and TRBJ1-5, and TRBD1 may be the D gene, going by 6 matching bases. The CDR3 reads CASKPGAGNQPQHF. The nucleotide sequence is given as TGTGCCAGCAAACCAGGGGCCGGCAATCAGCCCCAGCATTTT. The CDR3, completed at both ends by the reference TRBV28 and TRBJ1-5 genes, gives the full variable domain DVKVTQSSRYLVKRTGEKVFLECVQDMDHENMFWYRQDPGLGLRLIYFSYDVKMKEKGDIPEGYSVSREKKERFSLILESASTNQTSMYLCASKPGAGNQPQHFGDGTRLSIL.